This T cell receptor beta chain was sequenced for a study of T cells in localized non-small cell lung cancer. Profiling relied on immunoSEQ multiplex PCR, and the TCRdb table lists in-frame clones only, not all of them. The sample records roughly 26,000 clones, roughly 90% being singletons. The CDR3 covers 14 residues. The ends were cut back, 5 bases at V and 3 bases at J, with 13 bases in the middle. CDR1 and CDR2 (germline): KGHSH, LQKENI. The sample was peripheral blood, taken before any cancer treatment. This chain connects TRBV18 to TRBJ1-1; D is ambiguous. The receptor's source is a female donor over 55 with stage II squamous cell lung carcinoma. The CDR3 bases are TGTGCCAGCTCAAGCTCCCAAGTCGACACTGAAGCTTTCTTT. Its protein is CASSSSQVDTEAFF.